Below, one T cell receptor beta chain is given with its context. Next came a second PCR, run for about 7 to 11 cycles, which used a sample-barcoded 5' primer along with a J-beta primer mix. From each sample, at least 3 million paired-end reads containing CDR3 were obtained. TCRdb used MiXCR to reprocess the 5' RACE reads, holding one entry per CDR3 protein. The table records roughly 730,000 distinct CDR3 sequences, more than 50% of them present only once. The sample is drawn from a study of blood T cells in healthy people across ages. The CDR3 consists of 16 residues. After removal of 3 bases from V and 3 bases from J, the junction contained 7 bases not matched to a gene. CDR1 and CDR2 (germline): KGHSH, LQKENI.

The chain joins TRBV18 to TRBJ1-2; 10 bases map to TRBD1. The clonotype was recovered from a man in his forties in good health. What was sequenced was blood. The CDR3: CASSPVNGTGDYGYTF. CDR3 sequence (DNA): TGTGCCAGCTCACCGGTGAACGGGACAGGGGACTATGGCTACACCTTC.